The sequence of this TCR beta chain was determined in a study of OX40 agonist ivuxolimab in advanced cancers. On the study more broadly: The patients received ivuxolimab by intravenous route every 2 weeks at 0.01 to 10 mg/kg.

Worth noting for this clone: Its antigen is as yet unknown.

General study results and limits: A proportion of nonresponders additionally exhibited low normalized T-cell clonal expansion. The average count of expanded clones was higher among CD8+ T cells than among CD4+.

Assay used: immunoSEQ multiplex PCR; TCRdb lists only in-frame clones, some missing. The repertoire consists of roughly 66,000 clones, with about four fifths occurring once and the leading ten covering over 2%. V was clipped by 1 base and J by 5 bases, with 20 bases between them. The length of the CDR3 is 17 residues. The V gene's germline CDR1 is SGHVS and CDR2 FQNEAQ. The gene calls are TRBV7-8 and TRBJ2-5, with a possible D match to TRBD2 (5 bases). This material consisted of CD4+ or CD8+ T cells sorted from blood, taken in a trial of the OX40 agonist ivuxolimab. This clonotype was sampled from an adult with an advanced solid tumor such as melanoma, head and neck, liver or kidney cancer. CDR3 sequence (DNA): TGTGCCAGCAGCTTAGTTCATTCAAGACTGCGGGTGGAGACCCAGTACTTC. This encodes CASSLVHSRLRVETQYF. The complete variable domain, with remaining parts taken from reference TRBV7-8 and TRBJ2-5, reads GAGVSQSPRYKVAKRGQDVALRCDPISGHVSLFWYQQALGQGPEFLTYFQNEAQLDKSGLPSDRFFAERPEGSVSTLKIQRTQQEDSAVYLCASSLVHSRLRVETQYFGPGTRLLVL.